This TCR beta chain was recovered during a study of neurological immune-mediated disorders. The CDR3 length is 17 residues. V lost 1 base to trimming and J lost 1 base, with 19 bases between them. CDR1 is DFQATT and CDR2 is SNEGSKA in the germline V gene (reference sequence). Volunteers at a blood bank in Maryland, USA, were the healthy controls. With 10-nucleotide random UMIs included, cDNA was synthesized by 5'RACE. Every sequencing run gave over 180 million TCR-beta sequences, taken from 15-18 subjects. TCRdb fed the 5' RACE reads into MiXCR, producing one record per CDR3 protein. Found here are fewer than 40,000 distinct CDR3 sequences, 4.8% of them singletons; the top ten hold around 9.7%. This clonotype was observed at least ten times.

This TCR was sampled from a man aged 18 to 35 in good health. V usage is TRBV20-1 and J usage is TRBJ1-2; maybe TRBD1 (5 bases). Input material: CD4+ T cells from blood. For the CDR3, the DNA is TGCAGTGCTAGAGTAGATCGGGGACGCAGCAGTAACTATGGCTACACCTTC. It translates to CSARVDRGRSSNYGYTF.